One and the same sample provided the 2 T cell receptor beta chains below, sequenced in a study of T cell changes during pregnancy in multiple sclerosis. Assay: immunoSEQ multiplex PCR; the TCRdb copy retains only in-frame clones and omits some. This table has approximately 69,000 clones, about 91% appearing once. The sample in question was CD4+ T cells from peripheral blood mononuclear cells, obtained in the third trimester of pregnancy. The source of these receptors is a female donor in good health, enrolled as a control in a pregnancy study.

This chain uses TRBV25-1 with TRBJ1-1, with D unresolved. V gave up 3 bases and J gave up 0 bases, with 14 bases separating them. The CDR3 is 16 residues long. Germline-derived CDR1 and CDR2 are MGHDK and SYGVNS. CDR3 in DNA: TGTGCCAGCAGTGAGTCCGGTGGAGGGATGAACACTGAAGCTTTCTTT. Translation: CASSESGGGMNTEAFF.

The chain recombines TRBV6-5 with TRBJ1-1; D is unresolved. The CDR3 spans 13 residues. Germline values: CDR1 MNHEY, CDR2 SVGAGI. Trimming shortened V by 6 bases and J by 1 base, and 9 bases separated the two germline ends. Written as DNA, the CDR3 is TGTGCCAGCAGACCGGGAAAGAACACTGAAGCTTTCTTT. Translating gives CASRPGKNTEAFF.